This TCR beta chain is drawn from a study of cytomegalovirus exposure and HLA in healthy donors. Study results and caveats: The later analysis indicated that the majority of CMV-associated TCR beta chains appeared HLA-restricted.

The table lists this clone with a count of one. Its target is not known. PCR amplification relied on 60 Vbeta primers (plus 13 Jbeta primers). Profiled with immunoSEQ multiplex PCR; TCRdb holds only in-frame clones, not every one. The sample lists about 180,000 clones, approximately 84% occurring once. Sequencing was carried out using PBMCs. The source of this sequence is a boy aged 2 to 10 in good health and CMV-seronegative.

CDR3 coding DNA: TGCGCCAGCAGCTTGGAAGGCGGCACTGAAGCTTTCTTT. It is translated as CASSLEGGTEAFF. The V and J genes are TRBV5-1 and TRBJ1-1, with unresolved D. The V gene lost 0 bases and the J gene lost 4 bases, with 7 bases spanning the gap. The CDR3 extends over 13 amino acids. Germline lookup yields CDR1 SGHRS and CDR2 YFSETQ.